These T cell receptor beta chains were read from a single sample in a study of Ad26.COV2.S vaccination and SARS-CoV-2 variants. Assay used: immunoSEQ multiplex PCR; TCRdb lists only in-frame clones, some missing. The sample includes some 420,000 clones, over 75% of them seen just once. The source was peripheral blood, collected in a trial of Ad26.COV2.S vaccine versus placebo. These receptors were collected from a person aged 18-60 years who received the Ad26.COV2.S COVID-19 vaccine or a placebo. Each CDR3 is given with its conserved first and last residue. D genes are given only for firm matches. The size entry is marked missing in some rows and otherwise reads once, few, many or a size class.

j_gene	v_gene	abundance	d_gene	CDR3aa	CDR3nt
TRBJ2-1	TRBV11-3	.	TRBD2	CASSSTRGGTSDNEQFF	TGTGCCAGCAGCTCCACCCGGGGGGGGACAAGTGACAATGAGCAGTTCTTC
TRBJ2-3	TRBV29-1	.	TRBD2	CSVDGLAGGPRTDTQYF	TGCAGCGTCGATGGGCTAGCGGGGGGGCCCCGCACAGATACGCAGTATTTT
TRBJ1-5	TRBV5-6	few	.	CASSLAATGGNQPQHF	TGTGCCAGCAGCTTGGCGGCCACCGGGGGCAATCAGCCCCAGCATTTT
TRBJ2-5	TRBV7-3	.	.	CASSLSIRETQYF	TGTGCCAGCAGCTTAAGTATTCGGGAGACCCAGTACTTC
TRBJ2-1	TRBV5-1	.	.	CASSLDGSEGNEQFF	TGCGCCAGCAGCTTGGATGGTAGTGAAGGCAATGAGCAGTTCTTC
TRBJ2-7	TRBV14	.	TRBD1	CASSHDRDRPSYEQYF	TGTGCCAGCAGCCACGACCGGGACAGACCCTCCTACGAGCAGTACTTC
TRBJ2-7	TRBV18	few	.	CASSPGLRGEQYF	TGTGCCAGCTCACCAGGGCTGCGAGGCGAGCAGTACTTC
TRBJ1-5	TRBV4-1	.	TRBD1	CASSQVQGANQPQHF	TGCGCCAGCAGCCAGGTACAGGGGGCCAATCAGCCCCAGCATTTT
TRBJ2-7	TRBV5-6	.	TRBD1	CASSLTGTGGWYEQYF	TGTGCCAGCAGCTTGACCGGGACAGGGGGCTGGTACGAGCAGTACTTC
TRBJ2-7	TRBV4-3	.	.	CASSQDLDSLGHEQYF	TGCGCCAGCAGCCAAGATCTGGATTCCTTGGGCCACGAGCAGTACTTC
TRBJ2-7	TRBV5-1	.	TRBD1	CASSADRGRYEQYF	TGCGCCAGCAGCGCGGACAGGGGGAGGTACGAGCAGTACTTC
TRBJ1-4	TRBV5-6	once	.	CASSLPGRIEKLFF	TGTGCCAGCAGCTTGCCCGGACGGATAGAAAAACTGTTTTTT
TRBJ1-5	TRBV6-5	.	.	CASSSSGDQPQHF	TGTGCCAGCAGTTCCTCTGGGGATCAGCCCCAGCATTTT
TRBJ1-4	TRBV16	.	.	CASSHVISGPTNEKLFF	TGTGCCAGCAGCCATGTAATTAGTGGCCCAACTAATGAAAAACTGTTTTTT
TRBJ2-3	TRBV19	.	.	CASSSQATTADTQYF	TGTGCCAGTAGTTCCCAGGCGACCACCGCAGATACGCAGTATTTT
TRBJ1-2	TRBV19	.	.	CASSMDYGYTF	TGTGCCAGTAGTATGGACTATGGCTACACCTTC
TRBJ2-2	TRBV6-2/TRBV6-3	.	TRBD2	CASSDDSLAGGTGELFF	TGTGCCAGCAGCGATGACTCCTTAGCGGGGGGAACCGGGGAGCTGTTTTTT
TRBJ2-3	TRBV3-1/TRBV3-2	.	.	CASSQDRAGTQYF	TGTGCCAGCAGCCAAGATCGGGCAGGAACGCAGTATTTT
TRBJ2-1	TRBV5-8	.	TRBD1	CASSRTGYLSVLDEQFF	TGTGCCAGCAGCAGGACAGGGTATTTATCAGTGTTAGATGAGCAGTTCTTC
TRBJ2-1	TRBV5-1	.	.	CASSPRYGFHEQFF	TGCGCCAGCAGCCCCCGATACGGTTTTCATGAGCAGTTCTTC
TRBJ1-3	TRBV19	.	TRBD1	CASGSRGRSGNTIYF	TGTGCCAGTGGATCCAGGGGGCGGTCTGGAAACACCATATATTTT
TRBJ2-1	TRBV4-1	few	TRBD2	CASSQWGGWNEQFF	TGCGCCAGCAGCCAATGGGGAGGGTGGAATGAGCAGTTCTTC
TRBJ2-5	TRBV5-6	.	TRBD1	CASSLGTGVETQYF	TGTGCCAGCAGTCTGGGGACAGGGGTGGAGACCCAGTACTTC
TRBJ2-7	TRBV2	.	TRBD1	CASMTGRYEQYF	TGTGCCAGCATGACAGGGCGATACGAGCAGTACTTC
TRBJ2-3	TRBV28	.	.	CASKRRGRTDTQYF	TGTGCCAGCAAACGACGGGGGCGCACAGATACGCAGTATTTT
TRBJ2-2	TRBV6-5	.	.	CASSLYTGELFF	TGTGCCAGCAGTCTATACACCGGGGAGCTGTTTTTT
TRBJ2-7	TRBV24-1	.	TRBD1	CATSETGPPYEQYF	TGTGCCACCAGTGAGACAGGGCCCCCCTACGAGCAGTACTTC
TRBJ1-5	TRBV7-9	few	.	CASSLERGGGNQPQHF	TGTGCCAGCAGCTTAGAGAGAGGGGGAGGCAATCAGCCCCAGCATTTT
TRBJ1-5	TRBV7-2	.	.	CASSVYRDSNQPQHF	TGTGCCAGCAGCGTTTACAGGGATAGCAATCAGCCCCAGCATTTT
TRBJ1-1	TRBV28	.	.	CASASWTEAFF	TGTGCCAGCGCCAGTTGGACTGAAGCTTTCTTT
TRBJ2-2	TRBV24-1	.	TRBD1	CATSYTGGDTGELFF	TGTGCCACCAGTTATACAGGGGGTGACACCGGGGAGCTGTTTTTT
TRBJ1-2	TRBV5-1	once	.	CASSSLVGGGAYGYTF	TGCGCCAGCAGCTCCCTAGTCGGAGGGGGGGCCTATGGCTACACCTTC
TRBJ1-5	TRBV24-1	.	TRBD1	CATSDHAPGGEGQPQHF	TGTGCCACCAGTGACCATGCCCCAGGGGGAGAAGGTCAGCCCCAGCATTTT
TRBJ2-3	TRBV4-3	.	.	CASSQGTTDTQYF	TGCGCCAGCAGCCAAGGCACCACAGATACGCAGTATTTT
TRBJ1-5	TRBV28	.	.	CASMRGTRNQPQHF	TGTGCCAGCATGAGGGGGACACGCAATCAGCCCCAGCATTTT
TRBJ1-2	TRBV28	.	TRBD1	CASSFSPGGGPDGYTF	TGTGCCAGCAGTTTTTCGCCAGGGGGCGGTCCAGATGGCTACACCTTC
TRBJ2-6	TRBV9	.	.	CASSVAWVGKTGANVLTF	TGTGCCAGCAGCGTAGCGTGGGTGGGGAAAACTGGGGCCAACGTCCTGACTTTC
TRBJ1-2	TRBV6-5	.	.	CASSREGGDYGYTF	TGTGCCAGCAGCCGCGAGGGGGGGGACTATGGCTACACCTTC
TRBJ1-1	TRBV11-2	.	.	CASSLDLIAEAFF	TGTGCCAGCAGCTTAGATTTAATCGCTGAAGCTTTCTTT